The present T cell receptor (beta chain) was sequenced within a study of T-cell reconstitution after alpha-beta-depleted transplantation in children. Study-wide findings and caveats: Newly generated T cells supplied most T-cell counts and diversity one year post-transplant. At day 60, the high TCRbeta diversity found in some patients originated from recipient T cells and thymic progenitors that had survived. Several hundred expanded graft clones reportedly supplied alpha-beta T cells about two months after transplant.

Preparation of the TCRbeta library used unique molecular identifiers. Each CDR3 protein gets one entry after TCRdb re-called the PCR reads with MiXCR. The table shows just under 350,000 distinct CDR3 sequences, with around 15% occurring only once. This clonotype was detected only a few times. Its antigen is not identified. The sequence came from a male patient aged 2-15 years who had a stem cell transplant for acute lymphoblastic leukemia, so the T cells may come from the graft donor. Sample: PBMCs, mostly from graft donor cells, taken 360 days after TCRalphabeta/CD19-depleted stem cell transplant.

The CDR3 sequence is CASRVGRTQGYTF. For the CDR3, the DNA is TGTGCCAGCAGGGTGGGACGGACCCAAGGCTACACCTTC. The genes are TRBV27 and TRBJ1-2, with D perhaps TRBD1 (5 bases). Looked up from germline, CDR1 is MNHEY and CDR2 is SMNVEV (reference sequence). The CDR3 totals 13 residues. Trimming cost V 6 bases and J 8 bases, with 16 bases left between them.